The TCR beta chain under discussion was sequenced for a study of Ad26.COV2.S vaccination and SARS-CoV-2 variants. Treatment described: around 19 received Ad26.COV2.S at low or high dose, single or two shots; several received placebo; per-sample allocation not given. Specimen acquisition occurred on day 63 following the initial vaccine or placebo injection. V lost 5 bases and J lost 4, with 14 bases in between. Per the germline V gene, CDR1 is SGHTA and CDR2 is FQGNSA. This CDR3 region has 14 residues. The data were produced by immunoSEQ multiplex PCR, yet TCRdb's version contains in-frame clones alone and is incomplete. The sample gives about 460,000 clones, about nine tenths of which show up once; 1.5% to 2% is in the top ten.

The chain has TRBV7-2 and TRBJ1-2, with D perhaps matching TRBD1 (5 bases). The starting material was peripheral blood, obtained in a trial of Ad26.COV2.S vaccine versus placebo. The receptor's source is a person between 18 and 60 years old who received the Ad26.COV2.S COVID-19 vaccine or a placebo. The CDR3 spells CASSLTGTSYGYTF. The CDR3 DNA reads TGTGCCAGCAGCCTGACCGGGACGTCCTATGGCTACACCTTC.